The sequence of this T cell receptor beta chain was determined in a study of T cell responses to AZD1222 COVID-19 vaccine. Study results and limitations: Only 5 or 6 individuals given AZD1222 were seropositive at baseline. Spike-specific TCR depth and breadth grew after two AZD1222 doses. White British donors predominated, females outnumbered males, and clonal diversity was possibly underestimated. Vaccine-related CD4 TCRs covered spike, predominating at 160-218 and 743-854.

The CDR3 sequence is 17 residues long. The germline gives CDR1 SGHVS, CDR2 FQNEAQ. Between the trimmed V and J ends, which lost 2 bases and 0 bases, there was a span of 13 bases. Using immunoSEQ multiplex PCR, the repertoire was profiled, and TCRdb retains in-frame clones only, with some absent. The data contain 210,000 or so clones, about 94% of them singletons. Points on this clone: Its specificity is not known.

The clonotype was recovered from an adult who received the MenACWY meningococcal vaccine as a control. This specimen was peripheral blood, taken 28 days after the second dose of the MenACWY control vaccine. V gene TRBV7-8 combines with J gene TRBJ1-4; D gene uncertain. As DNA, the CDR3 is TGTGCCAGCAGCTTAACGAAGGCCCATGCAACTAATGAAAAACTGTTTTTT. Amino acids: CASSLTKAHATNEKLFF. Together with reference TRBV7-8 and TRBJ1-4, the CDR3 gives the full variable domain: GAGVSQSPRYKVAKRGQDVALRCDPISGHVSLFWYQQALGQGPEFLTYFQNEAQLDKSGLPSDRFFAERPEGSVSTLKIQRTQQEDSAVYLCASSLTKAHATNEKLFFGSGTQLSVL.